This record covers a single T cell receptor beta chain. Germline V gives CDR1 SNHLY, CDR2 FYNNEI. This CDR3 spans 15 amino acids. The V gene lost 10 bases and the J gene lost 1 base, with 17 bases spanning the gap. The data stem from a study of blood T cell repertoires in COVID-19. Study context: Both acute and convalescent COVID-19 samples were obtained from the United States, Italy and Spain.

Per the original methods: Reference gene primer amplification gave nucleated cell count estimates. Produced via immunoSEQ multiplex PCR; TCRdb's table is partial and in-frame only. V, J and clone size were drawn from that table, and D and trimming were deduced from the DNA. In the table there are 300,000 to 400,000 clones, about nine tenths of which are singletons. Sequencing was performed on peripheral blood. The TCR originated in a man aged 50 or older with active or convalescent COVID-19. The rearrangement uses TRBV2 and TRBJ2-1; D gene unclear. DNA for the CDR3: TGTGCCATCAAAGGTGCGGATGAGTCCTACAATGAGCAGTTCTTC. Translation: CAIKGADESYNEQFF.